This T cell receptor beta chain was sequenced in a study of T cells of healthy individuals. TCRdb re-called the 5' RACE reads with MiXCR, one entry per CDR3 protein. The sample records 60,000 to 70,000 distinct CDR3 sequences, around 16% being singletons. V lost 6 bases to trimming and J lost 2 bases, with 14 bases between them. CDR3 length: 14 amino acids. From germline, CDR1 is SQVTM and CDR2 ANQGSEA. This clonotype was observed at least ten times. V usage is TRBV29-1 and J usage is TRBJ2-1; D is uncertain. The TCR comes from a human donor in good health. The CDR3 loop is CSVKGLSTYNEQFF. The DNA for the CDR3 is TGCAGCGTAAAGGGCCTGAGCACCTACAATGAGCAGTTCTTC.